This T cell receptor (beta chain) comes out of a study of blood T cell repertoires in COVID-19. This table comes from immunoSEQ multiplex PCR, and its TCRdb copy is limited to in-frame clones, with some not included. Of around 200,000 clones in the sample, roughly nine tenths were seen once. This sequence was found in a man in his 70s with active or convalescent COVID-19. Sequencing was done on a sample of peripheral blood.

The CDR3 region has the DNA TGTGCCAGCTCACCACGGCGGGGGGATCCAGATACGCAGTATTTT. Translation gives CASSPRRGDPDTQYF. The chain recombines TRBV18 with TRBJ2-3; 8 nucleotides line up with TRBD2. The V gene end was trimmed by 1 base and the J gene end by 4 bases; junction bases not matched to a gene: 4. This CDR3 has 15 amino acids. The germline gives CDR1 KGHSH, CDR2 LQKENI.